This T cell receptor (beta chain) was profiled in a study of blood T cell repertoires in COVID-19. Study summary: Donors in the United States, Italy and Spain gave samples during acute or convalescent COVID-19. Sources were T cells, B-cell-depleted T cells, or PBMCs; the material itself was cDNA or gDNA.

Per the original data handling: Using reference gene primer amplification, nucleated cell counts were estimated. Repertoires were generated with immunoSEQ multiplex PCR, while TCRdb's copy carries only in-frame clones and drops some. The V and J calls and clone size come from that table; D and trimming were worked out from the DNA. This sample has about 110,000 clones, with around 85% found just once. Trimming removed 3 bases from V and 4 bases from J, with 9 bases in between. CDR3 length: 13 amino acids. Germline CDR1 is MNHEY and CDR2 is SMNVEV (reference sequence). The sequence derives from a man aged 45-60 years with acute or convalescent COVID-19. Sequencing was carried out using peripheral blood. The chain has TRBV27 and TRBJ1-2; the D gene is possibly TRBD1 (6 bases). The DNA of the CDR3 is TGTGCCAGCAGTTTTAGGGGGTTCTATGGCTACACCTTC. Translating gives CASSFRGFYGYTF.